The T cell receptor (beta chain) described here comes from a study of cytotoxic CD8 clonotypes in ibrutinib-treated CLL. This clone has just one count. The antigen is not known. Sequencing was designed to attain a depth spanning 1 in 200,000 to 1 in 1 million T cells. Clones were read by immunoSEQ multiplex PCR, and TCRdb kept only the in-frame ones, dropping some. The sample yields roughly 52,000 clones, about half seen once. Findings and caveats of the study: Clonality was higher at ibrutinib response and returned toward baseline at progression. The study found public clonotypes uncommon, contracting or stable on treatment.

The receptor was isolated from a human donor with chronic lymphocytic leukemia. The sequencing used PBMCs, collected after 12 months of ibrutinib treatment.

The chain's CDR3 is CASSERGDEQFF. CDR3 DNA sequence: TGTGCCAGCAGTGAACGCGGCGATGAGCAGTTCTTC. The chain joins TRBV6-1 to TRBJ2-1; D uncertain. The CDR3 runs to 12 residues. Trimming shortened V by 2 bases and J by 8 bases, and 7 bases separated the two germline ends. CDR1 MNHNS and CDR2 SASEGT come from the germline V gene.